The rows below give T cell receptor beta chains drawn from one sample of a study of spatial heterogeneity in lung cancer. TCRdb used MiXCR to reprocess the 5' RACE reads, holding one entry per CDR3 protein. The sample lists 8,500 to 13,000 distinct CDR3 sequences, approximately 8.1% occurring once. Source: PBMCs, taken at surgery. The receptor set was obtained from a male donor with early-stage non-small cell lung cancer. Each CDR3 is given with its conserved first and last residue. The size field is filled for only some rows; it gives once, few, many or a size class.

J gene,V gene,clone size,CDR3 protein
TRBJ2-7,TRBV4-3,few,CASSQDKDGYEQYF
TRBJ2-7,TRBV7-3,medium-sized,CASSAGTASEQYF
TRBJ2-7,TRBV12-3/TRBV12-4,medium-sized,CASKSRGDYEQYF
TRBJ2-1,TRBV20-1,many,CSAPRGGGGYSEQFF
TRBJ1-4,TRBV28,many,CASSPTTGGPNEKLFF
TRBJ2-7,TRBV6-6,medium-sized,CASSYGGFSYEQYF
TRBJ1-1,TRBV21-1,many,CASSKAKGDCTEAFF
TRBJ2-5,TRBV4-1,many,CASSRAGEETQYF
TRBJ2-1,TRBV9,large,CASSAQGNTYNEQFF
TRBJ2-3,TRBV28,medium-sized,CASSFVRASTDTQYF
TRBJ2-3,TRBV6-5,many,CASRRDFTDTQYF
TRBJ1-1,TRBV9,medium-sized,CASSPRGPHRGAFF
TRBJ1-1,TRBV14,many,CASSQTGNRKMNTEAFF
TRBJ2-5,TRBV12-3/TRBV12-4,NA,CASKDRDRGVGETQYF
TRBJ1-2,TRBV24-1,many,CATSDFDSYGYTF
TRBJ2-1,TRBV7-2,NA,CASSPLAGTGYNEQFF
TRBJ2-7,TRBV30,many,CAWSVLDGNEQYF
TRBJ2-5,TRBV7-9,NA,CASRGLAGARETQYF
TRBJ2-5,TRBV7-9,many,CAARALSETQYF
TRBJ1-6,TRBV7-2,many,CASSLGYRAESPLHF
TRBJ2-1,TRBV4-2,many,CASSQATGRGSAEQFF
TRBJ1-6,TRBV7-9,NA,CASTPGLSSPLHF
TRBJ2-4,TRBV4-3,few,CASSQGSKRGLPRAKNIQYF
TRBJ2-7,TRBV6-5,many,CASSYSLESYEQYF
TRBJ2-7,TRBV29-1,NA,CSVSRDRGASEQYF
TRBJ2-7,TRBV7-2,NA,CASSFLIAGGRSYEQYF
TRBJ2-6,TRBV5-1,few,CASSPGGAITGANVLTF
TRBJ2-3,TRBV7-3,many,CASSPGQGRDTQYF
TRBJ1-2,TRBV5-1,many,CASSQAGGTNYGYTF
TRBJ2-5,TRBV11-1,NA,CASSPSASGAVGTQYF
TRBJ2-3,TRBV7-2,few,CASSLVMVARDTQYF
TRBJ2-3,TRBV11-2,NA,CASSLGTATDTQYF
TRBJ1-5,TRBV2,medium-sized,CASRKSGTGVLSNQPQHF
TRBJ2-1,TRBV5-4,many,CASSSYRGGGDYNEQFF
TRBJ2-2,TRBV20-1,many,CSARDSGGFTGELFF
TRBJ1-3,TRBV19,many,CASSVFGTRSSGNTIYF
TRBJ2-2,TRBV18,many,CASSLQRSPGNTGELFF
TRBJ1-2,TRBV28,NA,CASSQGGTDGYTF
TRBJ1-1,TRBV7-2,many,CASSLYRGYTEAFF
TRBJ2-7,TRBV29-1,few,CSVRTGTYEQYF
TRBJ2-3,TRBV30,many,CAWTTDRTQYF
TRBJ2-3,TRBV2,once,CASSEGRPDTQYF
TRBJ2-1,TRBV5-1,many,CASSLGAAEQFF
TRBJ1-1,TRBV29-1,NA,CSPGRGDTEAFF
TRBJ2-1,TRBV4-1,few,CASSQAGPPPYNEQFF
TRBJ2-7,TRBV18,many,CASSPSGSSYEQYF
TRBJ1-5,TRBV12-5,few,CASGPGTGGDQPQHF
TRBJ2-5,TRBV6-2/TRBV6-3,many,CASSSLAEYQETQYF
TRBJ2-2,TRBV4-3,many,CASSQDQVTGELFF
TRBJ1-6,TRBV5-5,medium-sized,CASSRRSGDGQNSPLHF
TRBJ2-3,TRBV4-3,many,CASSQDRGTSLTDTQYF
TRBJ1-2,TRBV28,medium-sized,CASSNIEGHSEYGYTF
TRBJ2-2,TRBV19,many,CASSSAPYDPVGTGELFF